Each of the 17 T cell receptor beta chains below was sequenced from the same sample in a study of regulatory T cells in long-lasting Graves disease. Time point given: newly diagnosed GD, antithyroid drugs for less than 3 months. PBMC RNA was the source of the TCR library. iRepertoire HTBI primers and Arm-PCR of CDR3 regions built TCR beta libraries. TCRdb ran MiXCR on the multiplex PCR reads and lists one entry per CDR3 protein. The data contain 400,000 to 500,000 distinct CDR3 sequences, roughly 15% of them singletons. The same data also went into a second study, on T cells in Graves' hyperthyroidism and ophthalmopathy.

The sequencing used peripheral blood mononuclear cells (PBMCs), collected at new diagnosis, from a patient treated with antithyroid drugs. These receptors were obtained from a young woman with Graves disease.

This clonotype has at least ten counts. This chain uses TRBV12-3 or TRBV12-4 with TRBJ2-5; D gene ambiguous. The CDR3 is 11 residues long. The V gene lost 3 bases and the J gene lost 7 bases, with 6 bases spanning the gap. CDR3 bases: TGTGCCAGCAGTTTCGAATCGACCCAGTACTTC. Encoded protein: CASSFESTQYF.

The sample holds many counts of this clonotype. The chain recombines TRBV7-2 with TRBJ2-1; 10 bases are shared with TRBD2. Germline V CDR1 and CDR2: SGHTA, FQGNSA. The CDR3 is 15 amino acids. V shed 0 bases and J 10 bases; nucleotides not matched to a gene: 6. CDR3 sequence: CASSLALAGGGEQFF. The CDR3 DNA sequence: TGTGCCAGCAGCTTAGCGTTAGCGGGAGGCGGCGAGCAGTTCTTC.

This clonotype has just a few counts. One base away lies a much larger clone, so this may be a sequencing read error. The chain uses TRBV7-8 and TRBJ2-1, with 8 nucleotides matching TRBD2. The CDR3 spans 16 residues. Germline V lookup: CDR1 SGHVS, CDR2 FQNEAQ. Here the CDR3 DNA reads TGTGCCAGCAGCACTTTAGCGGGGCGCTCCTACGATGAGCAGTTCTTC. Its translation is CASSTLAGRSYDEQFF.

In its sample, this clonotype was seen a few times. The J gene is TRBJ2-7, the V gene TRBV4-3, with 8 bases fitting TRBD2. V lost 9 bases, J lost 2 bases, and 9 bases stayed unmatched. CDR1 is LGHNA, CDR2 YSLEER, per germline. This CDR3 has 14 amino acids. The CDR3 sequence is CASPSGGTTYEQYF. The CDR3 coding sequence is TGCGCCAGTCCTTCGGGAGGGACAACCTACGAGCAGTACTTC.

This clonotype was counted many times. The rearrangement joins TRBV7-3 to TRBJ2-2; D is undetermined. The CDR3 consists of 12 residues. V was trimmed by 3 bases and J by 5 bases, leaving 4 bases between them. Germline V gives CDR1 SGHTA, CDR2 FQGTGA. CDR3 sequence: CASSFRTGELFF. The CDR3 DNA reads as TGTGCCAGCAGCTTTAGAACCGGGGAGCTGTTTTTT.

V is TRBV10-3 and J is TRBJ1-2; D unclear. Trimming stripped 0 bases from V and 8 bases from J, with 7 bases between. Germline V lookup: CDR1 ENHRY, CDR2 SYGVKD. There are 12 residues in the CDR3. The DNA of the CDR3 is TGTGCCATCAGTGAGTCGACGGGAGGCTACACCTTC. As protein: CAISESTGGYTF.

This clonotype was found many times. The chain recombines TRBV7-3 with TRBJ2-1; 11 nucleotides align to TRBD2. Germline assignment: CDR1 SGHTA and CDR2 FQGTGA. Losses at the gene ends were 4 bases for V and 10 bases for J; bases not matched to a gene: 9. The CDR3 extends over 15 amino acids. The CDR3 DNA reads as TGTGCCAGCAGCTCACTAGCGGGAGTGTCTACGGAGCAGTTCTTC. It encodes CASSSLAGVSTEQFF.

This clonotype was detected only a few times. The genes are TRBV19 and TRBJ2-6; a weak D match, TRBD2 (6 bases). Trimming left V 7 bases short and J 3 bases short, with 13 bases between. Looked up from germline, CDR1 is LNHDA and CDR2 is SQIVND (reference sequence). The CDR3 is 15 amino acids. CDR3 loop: CASIGEVGGANVLTF. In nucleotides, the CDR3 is TGTGCCAGTATCGGGGAGGTTGGTGGGGCCAACGTCCTGACTTTC.

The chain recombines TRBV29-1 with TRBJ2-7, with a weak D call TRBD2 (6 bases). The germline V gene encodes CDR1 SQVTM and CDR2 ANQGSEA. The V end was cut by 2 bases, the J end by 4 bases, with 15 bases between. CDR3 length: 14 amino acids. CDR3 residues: CSVEMGEAPYEQYF. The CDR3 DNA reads TGCAGCGTTGAAATGGGGGAGGCCCCTTACGAGCAGTACTTC.

The CDR3 loop is CASSLSWGGIQPQHF. CDR3 in DNA: TGTGCCAGCAGTTTATCGTGGGGAGGGATCCAGCCCCAGCATTTT. The V and J genes are TRBV27 and TRBJ1-5; no firm D call. Trimming shortened V by 0 bases and J by 7 bases, and 13 bases separated the two germline ends. The CDR3 covers 15 residues. From germline, CDR1 is MNHEY and CDR2 SMNVEV (reference sequence).

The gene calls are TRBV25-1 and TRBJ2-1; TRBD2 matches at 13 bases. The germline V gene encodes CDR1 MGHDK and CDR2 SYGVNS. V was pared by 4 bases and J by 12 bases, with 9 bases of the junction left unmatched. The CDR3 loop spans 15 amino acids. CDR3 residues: CASSGPGLAGIGQFF. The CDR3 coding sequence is TGTGCCAGCAGTGGTCCGGGACTAGCGGGAATAGGGCAGTTCTTC.

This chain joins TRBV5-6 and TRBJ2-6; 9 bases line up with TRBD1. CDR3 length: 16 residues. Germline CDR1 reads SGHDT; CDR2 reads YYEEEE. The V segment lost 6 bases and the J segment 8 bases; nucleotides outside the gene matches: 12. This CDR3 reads CASNRQGVPLSNVLTF. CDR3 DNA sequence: TGTGCCAGCAACCGACAGGGGGTGCCTCTCTCCAACGTCCTGACTTTC.

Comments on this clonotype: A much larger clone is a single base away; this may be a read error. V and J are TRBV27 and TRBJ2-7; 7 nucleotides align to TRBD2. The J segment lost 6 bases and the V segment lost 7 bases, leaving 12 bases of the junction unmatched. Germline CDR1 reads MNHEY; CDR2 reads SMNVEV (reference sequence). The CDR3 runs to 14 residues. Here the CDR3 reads CASMTQRDFREQYF. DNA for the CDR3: TGTGCCAGCATGACCCAGCGGGATTTCCGCGAGCAGTACTTC.

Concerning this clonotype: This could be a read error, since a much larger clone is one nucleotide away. This CDR3 reads CASRLGLAGNNEQFF. The CDR3 DNA follows: TGTGCCAGCAGACTCGGACTAGCGGGGAACAATGAGCAGTTCTTC. The chain is built from TRBV3-1 and TRBJ2-1, with TRBD2 matching 12 bases. Per the germline V gene, CDR1 is LGHDT and CDR2 is YNNKEL (reference sequence). The CDR3 covers 15 residues. The trim removed 6 bases at V and 5 bases at J, leaving 5 bases unmatched.

The DNA for the CDR3 is TGTGCCAACGTCCGATCAGGGTATTTT. It yields the protein CANVRSGYF. The genes are TRBV7-6 and TRBJ2-3; D is unresolved. Trimming took off 10 bases at V and 14 bases at J, with 13 bases between the two ends. This CDR3 comprises 9 residues. The germline V gene encodes CDR1 SGHVS and CDR2 FNYEAQ.

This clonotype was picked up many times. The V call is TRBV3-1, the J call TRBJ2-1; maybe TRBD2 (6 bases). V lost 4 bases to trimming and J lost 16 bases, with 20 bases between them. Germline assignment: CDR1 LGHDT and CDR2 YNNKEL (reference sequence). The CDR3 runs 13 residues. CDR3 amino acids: CASSPAGRGRKFF. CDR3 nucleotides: TGTGCCAGCAGCCCAGCGGGCCGGGGGAGGAAATTCTTC.

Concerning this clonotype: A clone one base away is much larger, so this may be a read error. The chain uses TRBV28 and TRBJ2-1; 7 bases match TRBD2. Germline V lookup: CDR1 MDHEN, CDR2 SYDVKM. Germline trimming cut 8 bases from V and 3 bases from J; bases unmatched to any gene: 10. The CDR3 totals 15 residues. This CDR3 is CASALRTSFYNEQFF. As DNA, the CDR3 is TGTGCCAGCGCTCTAAGGACTAGTTTCTACAATGAGCAGTTCTTC.